The clone carrying this TCR beta chain was detected ten times or more. The data derive from a study of T cells in Graves' hyperthyroidism and ophthalmopathy. For the study at large: At initial diagnosis, before any treatment had begun, peripheral blood was obtained.

Researchers barred patients who had uncontrolled infection, other autoimmune disease, pregnancy or lactation. On the basis of clinical symptoms, serum thyroxine and TRAb, thyroid ultrasound and orbital computed tomography, diagnoses were made. Germline lookup yields CDR1 MNHNS and CDR2 SASEGT. This CDR3 region has 13 residues. The ends were cut back, 3 bases at V and 4 bases at J, with 10 bases in the middle. Template material for amplifying TCR beta CDR3 regions consisted of RNA transcripts. HTBI primers were used for first-round RT-PCR of the TCR CDR3. TCRdb re-analysed the multiplex PCR reads in MiXCR, keeping a single row per CDR3 protein. This sample yields under 450,000 distinct CDR3 sequences, of which about 18% are seen a single time; 30% to 40% belongs to the top ten.

The chain is built from TRBV6-1 and TRBJ2-7; D is ambiguous. The sequenced sample consisted of blood. The TCR sequence derives from a woman aged 30 to 39 with Graves' hyperthyroidism that later progressed to Graves' ophthalmopathy. In DNA form, the CDR3 reads TGTGCCAGCAGTGAGGATAGAAGGTACGAGCAGTACTTC. Translation: CASSEDRRYEQYF.